The clone carrying this TCR beta chain was counted a single time. Its antigen is unknown. This likely traces to a read error, being one base from a far larger clone. CDR3 length: 16 amino acids. The germline V gene encodes CDR1 SGHRS and CDR2 YFSETQ. Stated time point: newly diagnosed GD, antithyroid drugs for less than 3 months. PBMC RNA served as the TCR library source. Sequencing libraries for TCR beta were prepared with iRepertoire HTBI primers and Arm-PCR of CDR3 regions. MiXCR, applied by TCRdb to the multiplex PCR reads, yields one record per CDR3 protein. The repertoire consists of 500,000 or so distinct CDR3 sequences, with 15% to 20% occurring once and the leading ten covering more than 10%. This sample was included in a study of regulatory T cells in long-lasting Graves disease. Whole-study findings and limits: Persistent patients shared more public clonotypes (around 3,000) than new patients (just under 1,000). The work looked only at peripheral blood and did not look at thyroid tissue. Favoring TRBV28, TRBJ1-2 and TRBJ2-5 was a feature seen in persistent disease.

The same data also went into a second study, on T cells in Graves' hyperthyroidism and ophthalmopathy. That publication notes: The HTBI primer set served for first-round RT-PCR of the TCR CDR3.

The source material was peripheral blood mononuclear cells (PBMCs), sampled at new diagnosis, from a patient treated with antithyroid drugs. The clonotype comes from a middle-aged man with Graves disease. The chain links TRBV5-1 to TRBJ1-2, with a possible D match to TRBD1 (6 bases). Here the CDR3 reads CASSLDGPGHFYGYTF. In DNA form, the CDR3 reads TGTGCCAGCAGCTTGGATGGCCCGGGACACTTCTATGGCTACACCTTC.